What follows are 32 T cell receptor beta chains derived from one specimen sequenced in a study of T cell responses to AZD1222 COVID-19 vaccine. The table came from immunoSEQ multiplex PCR; TCRdb's copy has only in-frame clones and leaves some out. This sample has about 120,000 clones; 85% to 95% occur once, and the top ten carry 4% to 6%. This material consisted of peripheral blood, taken 28 days after the second AZD1222 dose. These receptors all stem from an adult who received the AZD1222 COVID-19 vaccine.

The rearrangement links TRBV4-2 to TRBJ2-3; the D gene is possibly TRBD2 (5 bases). Per the germline V gene, CDR1 is LGHNA and CDR2 is YNFKEQ. The ends were cut back, 0 bases at V and 0 bases at J, with 13 bases in the middle. CDR3 length equals 17 residues. This CDR3 is CASSQDILAESTDTQYF. The DNA of the CDR3 is TGTGCCAGCAGCCAAGATATCCTAGCAGAAAGCACAGATACGCAGTATTTT.

The chain has TRBV6-2 or TRBV6-3 and TRBJ1-5; D gene ambiguous. V lost 2 bases, J lost 4 bases, and 6 bases lay in between. Germline values: CDR1 MNHEY, CDR2 SVGEGT. The CDR3 sequence is 13 residues long. In DNA, the CDR3 is TGTGCCAGCAGTTACCAGGAGAATCAGCCCCAGCATTTT. Residues: CASSYQENQPQHF.

The CDR3 reads CASSFGEYVLTF. The CDR3 DNA sequence: TGTGCCAGCAGTTTTGGAGAGTACGTCCTGACTTTC. The V gene is TRBV12-3 or TRBV12-4, the J gene TRBJ2-6; no clear D gene. V shed 3 bases and J shed 11 bases, with 8 bases lying between them. The CDR3 extends over 12 amino acids.

The chain carries TRBV7-6 and TRBJ2-5, with D possibly matching TRBD1 (6 bases). Trimming stripped 5 bases from V and 5 bases from J, with 15 bases between. Germline CDR1 reads SGHVS; CDR2 reads FNYEAQ. The CDR3 contains 14 residues. In nucleotides, the CDR3 is TGTGCCAGCAGCCCGAGACTCCAGGGGGAGACCCAGTACTTC. It translates to CASSPRLQGETQYF.

The gene calls are TRBV10-3 and TRBJ2-1; TRBD2 matches at 15 bases. The CDR3 covers 22 residues. Germline CDR1 is ENHRY and CDR2 is SYGVKD. With 4 bases clipped from V and 0 bases from J, the junction kept 16 bases outside the gene matches. The CDR3 is CAISGLGLAGGPTASSYNEQFF. CDR3 bases: TGTGCCATCAGTGGCCTGGGACTAGCGGGGGGTCCTACTGCCAGCTCCTACAATGAGCAGTTCTTC.

This chain uses TRBV4-3 with TRBJ2-7; TRBD2 matches at 11 bases. The CDR3 spans 15 residues. From germline, CDR1 is LGHNA and CDR2 YSLEER. V shed 5 bases, J shed 5 bases, and the junction held 8 bases outside the gene matches. CDR3 protein: CASSGRTSGSDEQYF. The CDR3 coding sequence is TGCGCCAGCAGCGGACGGACTAGCGGGTCCGACGAGCAGTACTTC.

The chain employs TRBV19 and TRBJ2-1; 10 nucleotides align to TRBD2. This CDR3 region has 14 residues. Losses at the gene ends were 8 bases for V and 5 bases for J; bases not matched to a gene: 6. The germline V gene has CDR1 LNHDA and CDR2 SQIVND (reference sequence). The DNA of the CDR3 is TGTGCCAGTCAAAGAACTAGCGGGGACAATGAGCAGTTCTTC. Protein product: CASQRTSGDNEQFF. Full variable domain (missing parts from reference TRBV19 and TRBJ2-1): DGGITQSPKYLFRKEGQNVTLSCEQNLNHDAMYWYRQDPGQGLRLIYYSQIVNDFQKGDIAEGYSVSREKKESFPLTVTSAQKNPTAFYLCASQRTSGDNEQFFGPGTRLTVL.

This clone was detected once. The rearrangement links TRBV5-1 to TRBJ2-7; perhaps TRBD1 as D (5 bases). The CDR3 sequence is 13 residues long. Germline CDR1 is SGHRS and CDR2 is YFSETQ. V lost 0 bases and J lost 3, with 7 bases in between. In DNA, the CDR3 is TGCGCCAGCAGCTTGGGACAGTACTACGAGCAGTACTTC. Amino acids: CASSLGQYYEQYF.

This clone has more than one count but fewer than ten. CDR3 in amino acids: CASSQARTGPQPQHF. The CDR3 DNA sequence: TGTGCCAGCAGCCAAGCTCGGACAGGGCCACAGCCCCAGCATTTT. V gene TRBV3-1 (or the pseudogene TRBV3-2) combines with J gene TRBJ1-5; 8 nucleotides agree with TRBD1. The CDR3 length is 15 residues. Losses at the gene ends were 1 base for V and 7 bases for J; bases not matched to a gene: 6. CDR1 LGHDT and CDR2 YNNKEL come from the germline V gene (reference sequence).

The chain combines TRBV7-2 with TRBJ2-1; no definite D call. V lost 2 bases, J lost 0 bases, and 8 bases lay in between. Germline V lookup: CDR1 SGHTA, CDR2 FQGNSA. This CDR3 contains 15 residues. The CDR3 spells CASSLTPSSYNEQFF. The CDR3 region has the DNA TGTGCCAGCAGCTTAACGCCGAGCTCCTACAATGAGCAGTTCTTC.

V usage is TRBV4-2 and J usage is TRBJ2-5; 7 bases are shared with TRBD2. Germline trimming cut 4 bases from V and 3 bases from J; bases unmatched to any gene: 8. CDR1 LGHNA and CDR2 YNFKEQ come from the germline V gene. This CDR3 contains 15 residues. CDR3 in DNA: TGTGCCAGCAGCCCAGCCGCTGGGACTAAAGAGACCCAGTACTTC. The encoded protein is CASSPAAGTKETQYF.

This chain joins TRBV6-2 or TRBV6-3 and TRBJ2-2; D gene ambiguous. This CDR3 contains 15 residues. CDR1 and CDR2 (germline): MNHEY, SVGEGT. The germline V and J ends were trimmed by 0 bases and 3 bases, with 8 bases remaining between them. CDR3 amino acids: CASSYSWPYTGELFF. The CDR3 DNA follows: TGTGCCAGCAGTTACTCGTGGCCGTACACCGGGGAGCTGTTTTTT.

J is TRBJ2-7 and V is TRBV4-1; TRBD2 agrees at 11 bases. The CDR3 runs 17 residues. Germline lookup yields CDR1 MGHRA and CDR2 YSYEKL. Trimming removed 0 bases from V and 4 bases from J; junction bases left unmatched: 8. This chain's CDR3 is CASSQDTSASGRYEQYF. As DNA, the CDR3 is TGCGCCAGCAGCCAAGATACGTCGGCTAGCGGGAGGTACGAGCAGTACTTC.

The rearrangement joins TRBV5-6 to TRBJ2-5; D not certain. The CDR3 sequence is 14 residues long. Trimming left V 6 bases short and J 0 bases short, with 12 bases between. Germline CDR1 and CDR2: SGHDT and YYEEEE. CDR3 loop: CASTLVRNQETQYF. The CDR3 DNA sequence: TGTGCCAGCACCCTAGTCAGAAACCAAGAGACCCAGTACTTC.

This chain links TRBV6-5 with TRBJ2-1; 8 bases map to TRBD2. Looked up from germline, CDR1 is MNHEY and CDR2 is SVGAGI. CDR3 length: 15 residues. With 8 bases clipped from V and 9 bases from J, the junction kept 15 bases outside the gene matches. The CDR3 sequence is CASGHTGLAVREQFF. The CDR3 DNA follows: TGTGCCAGCGGACACACCGGACTAGCAGTACGTGAGCAGTTCTTC.

The V gene is TRBV27, the J gene TRBJ2-7, with 8 nucleotides matching TRBD2. Germline V CDR1 and CDR2: MNHEY, SMNVEV (reference sequence). There are 15 residues in the CDR3. V lost 5 bases to trimming and J lost 2 bases; unmatched junction nucleotides: 8. The CDR3 coding sequence is TGTGCCAGCAGTCAGACTAGCGTCCTCGCCTACGAGCAGTACTTC. Amino acids: CASSQTSVLAYEQYF.

CDR3 sequence reads: CASSRGTSTDTQYF. For the CDR3, the DNA is TGTGCCAGCAGCCGAGGGACGAGCACAGATACGCAGTATTTT. The V and J genes are TRBV5-4 and TRBJ2-3; D is tentatively TRBD1 or TRBD2 (5 bases each). Trimming pared 4 bases from V and 0 bases from J, leaving 9 bases between. The CDR3 runs 14 residues. The V gene's germline CDR1 is SGHNT and CDR2 YYREEE (reference sequence).

This chain connects TRBV11-1 to TRBJ1-1, with no clear D. The CDR3 is made up of 13 amino acids. The germline V gene has CDR1 SGHAT and CDR2 FQDESV (reference sequence). Trimming left V 6 bases short and J 0 bases short, with 8 bases between. The CDR3 coding sequence is TGTGCCAGCAGGGAAAGGGTGAACACTGAAGCTTTCTTT. The encoded protein is CASRERVNTEAFF.

In DNA form, the CDR3 reads TGTGCCAGCAGCCTCGGTGCGGTTAGCTCCTACGAGCAGTACTTC. This codes for CASSLGAVSSYEQYF. The chain has TRBV6-2 or TRBV6-3 and TRBJ2-7; D is undetermined. Per the germline V gene, CDR1 is MNHEY and CDR2 is SVGEGT. This CDR3 is 15 amino acids long. Trimming shortened V by 6 bases and J by 0 bases, and 15 bases separated the two germline ends.

This chain links TRBV6-2 or TRBV6-3 with TRBJ1-1; D might be TRBD1 (5 bases). This CDR3 contains 14 residues. In germline, CDR1 is MNHEY, CDR2 SVGEGT. Trimming left V 4 bases short and J 5 bases short, with 14 bases between. The CDR3 spells CASSFAGRSTEAFF. The CDR3 coding sequence is TGTGCCAGCAGTTTTGCGGGGCGAAGTACTGAAGCTTTCTTT.

The chain joins TRBV5-1 to TRBJ1-1; D unresolved. Trimming cost V 1 base and J 4 bases, with 8 bases left between them. This CDR3 is 13 amino acids long. CDR1 and CDR2 (germline): SGHRS, YFSETQ. The CDR3 DNA sequence: TGCGCCAGCAGCTTGACGGACGGCACTGAAGCTTTCTTT. Amino acid sequence: CASSLTDGTEAFF.

The chain has TRBV5-4 and TRBJ2-5; D assignment may be TRBD1 or TRBD2 (5 bases each). Trimming pared 4 bases from V and 9 bases from J, leaving 16 bases between. The CDR3 is made up of 13 amino acids. The germline V gene has CDR1 SGHNT and CDR2 YYREEE (reference sequence). CDR3 nucleotide sequence: TGTGCCAGCAGCCCGGGCCCCGGGACGCCCCAGTACTTC. Its translation is CASSPGPGTPQYF.

The V and J genes are TRBV7-2 and TRBJ2-3, with D hard to call. This CDR3 comprises 15 residues. The germline gives CDR1 SGHTA, CDR2 FQGNSA. V lost 5 bases, J lost 4 bases, and 16 bases lay in between. The CDR3 nucleotides are TGTGCCAGCAGCCCCAAGGGAACAGTATCAGATACGCAGTATTTT. This sequence encodes CASSPKGTVSDTQYF.

This chain connects TRBV7-2 to TRBJ2-1; D is perhaps TRBD1 or TRBD2 (5 bases each). Trimming shortened V by 6 bases and J by 5 bases, and 17 bases separated the two germline ends. This CDR3 has 15 amino acids. Germline CDR1 is SGHTA and CDR2 is FQGNSA. CDR3 in DNA: TGTGCCAGCAGTAGGGCGGCCGAGGGGAACAATGAGCAGTTCTTC. It codes for CASSRAAEGNNEQFF.

A remark on this clone: Other nucleotide sequences in the sample specify the same CDR3. This chain uses TRBV18 with TRBJ1-2, with unresolved D. Germline CDR1 and CDR2: KGHSH and LQKENI. Trimming removed 0 bases from V and 2 bases from J, with 7 bases in between. The CDR3 spans 14 residues. The CDR3 DNA follows: TGTGCCAGCTCACCACCTGCGGGGAACTATGGCTACACCTTC. Its protein is CASSPPAGNYGYTF.

This chain connects TRBV5-4 to TRBJ2-1; the match to TRBD1 covers 8 bases. The V segment lost 4 bases and the J segment 4 bases; nucleotides outside the gene matches: 4. Germline CDR1 is SGHNT and CDR2 is YYREEE (reference sequence). The CDR3 sequence is 14 residues long. CDR3 bases: TGTGCCAGCAGCCGGACAGGGATATACAATGAGCAGTTCTTC. Protein: CASSRTGIYNEQFF. Full variable domain (remainder filled in from reference TRBV5-4 and TRBJ2-1): ETGVTQSPTHLIKTRGQQVTLRCSSQSGHNTVSWYQQALGQGPQFIFQYYREEENGRGNFPPRFSGLQFPNYSSELNVNALELDDSALYLCASSRTGIYNEQFFGPGTRLTVL.

V and J are TRBV28 and TRBJ1-3, with D possibly matching TRBD1 (5 bases). Between the trimmed V and J ends, which lost 2 bases and 2 bases, there was a span of 10 bases. Germline V gene data show CDR1 as MDHEN and CDR2 as SYDVKM. This CDR3 spans 15 amino acids. The CDR3 DNA reads TGTGCCAGCAGTTTACGGCCAGGGACTGGAAACACCATATATTTT. This codes for CASSLRPGTGNTIYF.

V and J are TRBV19 and TRBJ2-3, with 9 bases that match TRBD2. V shed 6 bases and J 2 bases; nucleotides not matched to a gene: 6. CDR3 length equals 15 residues. Germline values: CDR1 LNHDA, CDR2 SQIVND (reference sequence). The CDR3 DNA reads as TGTGCCAGTAGCTCGACTAGCGGCAACACAGATACGCAGTATTTT. It yields the protein CASSSTSGNTDTQYF.

The chain is built from TRBV6-5 and TRBJ2-3; 9 nucleotides match TRBD1. Germline loops: CDR1 MNHEY, CDR2 SVGAGI. The CDR3 contains 15 residues. J was trimmed by 6 bases and V by 5 bases; bases with no gene match: 9. CDR3 amino acids: CASSPPGTGMDTQYF. The CDR3, as DNA: TGTGCCAGCAGTCCTCCCGGGACAGGGATGGATACGCAGTATTTT.

In DNA, the CDR3 is TGTGCCAGCAGCTCCGGACGGAAGAATTCACCCCTCCACTTT. Its protein product is CASSSGRKNSPLHF. This chain links TRBV5-6 with TRBJ1-6; no reliable D call. The germline CDR1 and CDR2 sequences are SGHDT and YYEEEE. V shed 3 bases and J shed 7 bases, with 11 bases lying between them. The CDR3 consists of 14 residues. Looking up the rest from reference TRBV5-6 and TRBJ1-6 gives the full variable domain: DAGVTQSPTHLIKTRGQQVTLRCSPKSGHDTVSWYQQALGQGPQFIFQYYEEEERQRGNFPDRFSGHQFPNYSSELNVNALLLGDSALYLCASSSGRKNSPLHFGNGTRLTVT.

This chain uses TRBV15 with TRBJ2-3; D uncertain. This CDR3 spans 13 amino acids. The germline V gene encodes CDR1 LNHNV and CDR2 YYDKDF (reference sequence). Trimming stripped 5 bases from V and 2 bases from J, with 8 bases between. Here the CDR3 reads CATSVRITDTQYF. CDR3 nucleotides: TGTGCCACCAGCGTCCGAATCACAGATACGCAGTATTTT.

The V gene is TRBV5-1, the J gene TRBJ1-4, with D tentatively TRBD1 (5 bases). CDR1 is SGHRS, CDR2 YFSETQ, per germline. V shed 3 bases and J shed 4 bases, with 16 bases lying between them. This CDR3 is built from 16 residues. CDR3 residues: CASSSGGATDNEKLFF. The CDR3, as DNA: TGCGCCAGCAGCTCCGGTGGGGCGACCGATAATGAAAAACTGTTTTTT.